This entry features one T cell receptor beta chain sequence. The antigen remains undetermined. These data come from a study of cytomegalovirus exposure and HLA in healthy donors. Overall study findings and caveats: In a later analysis, a missense DCLRE1C variant was linked to TCR beta V- and J-gene trimming. The majority of CMV-associated TCR beta chains were reported as apparently HLA-restricted in a later analysis. Fewer N-insertions (relative to the roughly 670-donor mean) were reportedly seen in an Asian-associated ancestry cluster in a later analysis. As a later analysis showed, several of the most significant clusters appeared to be linked to common viral pathogens.

Both 60 Vbeta primers and 13 Jbeta primers went into the PCR. Data came from immunoSEQ multiplex PCR; TCRdb stores just in-frame clones and leaves some out. The sample carries 150,000 to 200,000 clones, over 80% recorded once. The ends were cut back, 8 bases at V and 5 bases at J, with 12 bases in the middle. The germline V gene has CDR1 LNHDA and CDR2 SQIVND (reference sequence). The CDR3 extends over 12 amino acids. The clonotype comes from a woman in her late teens or twenties in good health and CMV-seronegative. The sequencing input was PBMCs. V is TRBV19 and J is TRBJ1-1, with D possibly TRBD1 on 5 matching bases. The CDR3 region has the DNA TGTGCCAGTGGGGCAGTTTGGACTGAAGCTTTCTTT. Protein sequence: CASGAVWTEAFF.